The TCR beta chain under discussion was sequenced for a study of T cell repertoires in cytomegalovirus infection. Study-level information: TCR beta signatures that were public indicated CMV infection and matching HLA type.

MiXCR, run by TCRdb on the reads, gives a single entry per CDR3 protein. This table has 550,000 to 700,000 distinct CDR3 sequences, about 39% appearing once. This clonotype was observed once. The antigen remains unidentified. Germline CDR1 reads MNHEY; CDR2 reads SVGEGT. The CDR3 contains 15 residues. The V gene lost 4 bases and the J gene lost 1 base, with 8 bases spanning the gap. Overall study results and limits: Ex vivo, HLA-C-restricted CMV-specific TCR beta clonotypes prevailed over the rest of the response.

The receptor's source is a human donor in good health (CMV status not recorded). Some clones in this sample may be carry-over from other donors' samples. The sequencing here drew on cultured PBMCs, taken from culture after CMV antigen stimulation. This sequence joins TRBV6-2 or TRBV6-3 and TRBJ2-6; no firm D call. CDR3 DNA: TGTGCCAGCAGTTTCGGGTGGTCTGGGGCCAACGTCCTGACTTTC. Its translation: CASSFGWSGANVLTF.